These 15 T cell receptor beta chains came from one sample sequenced in a study of cytomegalovirus exposure and HLA in healthy donors. Use of 60 Vbeta and 13 Jbeta primers characterized the PCR. Assay used: immunoSEQ multiplex PCR; TCRdb lists only in-frame clones, some missing. Here the sample spans approximately 140,000 clones, 82% being singletons. The sequencing sample was made of PBMCs. The receptors shown here come from a male donor in good health and CMV-seronegative.

The chain is built from TRBV29-1 and TRBJ2-3; 8 bases are shared with TRBD1. The CDR3 spans 14 residues. CDR1 and CDR2 from the germline V gene are SQVTM and ANQGSEA. Trimming at V came to 6 bases and at J to 0 bases, leaving 5 bases not matched to a gene. CDR3 nucleotide sequence: TGCAGCGTAACGGACAGGGCGAGCACAGATACGCAGTATTTT. Amino acids: CSVTDRASTDTQYF.

This chain uses TRBV14 with TRBJ2-5; no reliable D call. Per germline, CDR1 SGHDN and CDR2 FVKESK. The CDR3 sequence is 15 residues long. Trimming left V 0 bases short and J 9 bases short, with 17 bases between. For the CDR3, the DNA is TGTGCCAGCAGCCAAGATCAATACCTGGTTGGGCCCCAGTACTTC. Translating it yields CASSQDQYLVGPQYF.

V and J are TRBV30 and TRBJ2-5; TRBD2 might be the D (5 bases). Germline CDR1 is GTSNPN and CDR2 is SVGIG (reference sequence). V lost 0 bases and J lost 5, with 16 bases in between. The CDR3 loop spans 15 amino acids. The CDR3 coding sequence is TGTGCCTGGAGTGTATCACCGACGTCGGGGGAGACCCAGTACTTC. Translating it yields CAWSVSPTSGETQYF.

The chain links TRBV11-3 to TRBJ2-3, with D perhaps matching TRBD2 (6 bases). This CDR3 has 15 residues. The V gene's germline CDR1 is SGHNT and CDR2 YENEEA. V was trimmed by 5 bases and J by 4 bases, leaving 16 bases between them. The CDR3 reads CASSVSGTGADTQYF. CDR3 DNA sequence: TGTGCCAGCAGCGTCTCCGGGACGGGGGCAGATACGCAGTATTTT.

The table lists this clone with a count of one. The chain joins TRBV27 to TRBJ1-2; D is perhaps TRBD1 (5 bases). This CDR3 region has 12 residues. Deletions cut 6 bases from V and 8 bases from J, with 13 bases between. Germline lookup yields CDR1 MNHEY and CDR2 SMNVEV (reference sequence). CDR3 loop: CASSPYQGGYTF. CDR3 nucleotide sequence: TGTGCCAGCAGCCCATACCAGGGCGGCTACACCTTC.

This clone was seen just once. The rearrangement links TRBV7-9 to TRBJ2-1; a weak D match, TRBD2 (6 bases). The CDR3 loop spans 11 amino acids. The V end lost 7 bases, the J end lost 10 bases, and 11 bases lay between the germline ends. Per germline, CDR1 SEHNR and CDR2 FQNEAQ (reference sequence). The CDR3 DNA reads as TGTGCCAGCACTCTGCTAGCGGAGCAGTTCTTC. As protein: CASTLLAEQFF.

The chain carries TRBV27 and TRBJ2-7, with D perhaps TRBD2 (7 bases). Germline V gene lookup returns CDR1 MNHEY and CDR2 SMNVEV (reference sequence). V was cut by 7 bases and J by 5 bases, with 15 bases left in between. The CDR3 extends over 13 amino acids. This CDR3 reads CASTRGGVDEQYF. CDR3 bases: TGTGCCAGCACACGAGGGGGGGTCGACGAGCAGTACTTC.

The J gene is TRBJ1-2, the V gene TRBV29-1, with 10 bases aligning to TRBD1. V shed 5 bases, J shed 6 bases, and the junction held 6 bases outside the gene matches. Germline CDR1 SQVTM, CDR2 ANQGSEA. There are 13 residues in the CDR3. As DNA, the CDR3 is TGCAGCGTTTCGACAGGGGGCATCGATGGCTACACCTTC. Amino acids: CSVSTGGIDGYTF.

The genes are TRBV19 and TRBJ1-2, with no clear D. V lost 8 bases and J lost 6, with 13 bases in between. Germline V gene data show CDR1 as LNHDA and CDR2 as SQIVND (reference sequence). This CDR3 is built from 12 residues. The CDR3, as DNA: TGTGCCAGTGAGAGACCGGCGGATGGCTACACCTTC. This gives the protein CASERPADGYTF.

The J gene is TRBJ2-5, the V gene TRBV7-8, with 7 bases identical to TRBD1. The DNA end is more similar to TRBJ2-7, so the J call may be wrong. The CDR3 spans 15 residues. The germline V gene has CDR1 SGHVS and CDR2 FQNEAQ. The CDR3 spells CASSLETGLYYEQYF. In DNA form, the CDR3 reads TGTGCCAGCAGCTTAGAGACAGGGCTTTACTACGAGCAGTACTTC.

This rearrangement joins TRBV4-1 to TRBJ2-1; 11 bases fit TRBD2. The length of the CDR3 is 13 residues. Per germline, CDR1 MGHRA and CDR2 YSYEKL. The V and J ends lost 0 bases and 15 bases, in that order; junction bases with no gene match: 4. CDR3 nucleotides: TGCGCCAGCAGCCAAGATCCACTAGCGGGAGCGTTCTTC. Translation gives CASSQDPLAGAFF.

The J gene is TRBJ2-5, the V gene TRBV7-8; TRBD1 is a possible D gene (6 bases). Germline loops: CDR1 SGHVS, CDR2 FQNEAQ. V shed 3 bases and J shed 5 bases, with 16 bases lying between them. The CDR3 extends over 15 amino acids. CDR3 DNA sequence: TGTGCCAGCAGCTTCAATACAGGGTTTAGGGAGACCCAGTACTTC. Amino acids: CASSFNTGFRETQYF.

The V gene is TRBV11-2, the J gene TRBJ2-5; possibly TRBD2 for D (6 bases). The CDR3 contains 13 residues. Germline CDR1 SGHAT, CDR2 FQNNGV. V was shortened by 10 bases and J by 0 bases, with 12 bases between the two germline ends. The CDR3 nucleotides read TGTGCCACTTCCCGGGGGTACCAAGAGACCCAGTACTTC. This gives the protein CATSRGYQETQYF.

This clone was seen only once. This rearrangement joins TRBV28 to TRBJ2-1, with D possibly matching TRBD1 (7 bases). This CDR3 has 19 amino acids. Trimming left V 6 bases short and J 2 bases short, with 26 bases between. CDR1 MDHEN and CDR2 SYDVKM come from the germline V gene. CDR3 DNA sequence: TGTGCCAGCAGCTACGGACCAGGGGGGACTGTTGGGGCCTACAATGAGCAGTTCTTC. Residues: CASSYGPGGTVGAYNEQFF.

This clone was counted between two and nine times. The rearrangement uses TRBV4-1 and TRBJ1-1, with 8 nucleotides matching TRBD1. V lost 6 bases, J lost 5 bases, and 5 bases stayed unmatched. The V gene's germline CDR1 is MGHRA and CDR2 YSYEKL. The CDR3 covers 13 residues. CDR3 sequence (DNA): TGCGCCAGCAGTCGCACAGGGGGGACTGAAGCTTTCTTT. This translates into CASSRTGGTEAFF.